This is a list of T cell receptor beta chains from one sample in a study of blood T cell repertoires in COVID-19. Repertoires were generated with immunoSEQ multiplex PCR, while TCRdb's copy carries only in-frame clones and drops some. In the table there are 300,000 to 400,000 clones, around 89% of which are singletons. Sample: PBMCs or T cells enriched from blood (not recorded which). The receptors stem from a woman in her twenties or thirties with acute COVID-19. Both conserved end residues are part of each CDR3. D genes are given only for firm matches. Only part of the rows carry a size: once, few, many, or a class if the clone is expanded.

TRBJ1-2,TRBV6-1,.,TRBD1,CASSETGTGGLGGYTF,TGTGCCAGCAGTGAAACGGGGACAGGGGGCCTGGGTGGCTACACCTTC
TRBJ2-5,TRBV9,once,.,CASSVGWVPRADQYF,TGTGCCAGCAGCGTGGGTTGGGTCCCCAGAGCGGACCAGTACTTC
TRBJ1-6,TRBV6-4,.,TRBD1,CASRRQGDSYNSPLHF,TGTGCCAGCCGCAGACAGGGGGACTCCTATAATTCACCCCTCCACTTT
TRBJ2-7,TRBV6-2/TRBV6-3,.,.,CASSSFGYEQYF,TGTGCCAGCAGTTCGTTCGGTTACGAGCAGTACTTC
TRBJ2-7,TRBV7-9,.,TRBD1,CASSRRQGTSYEQYF,TGTGCCAGCAGCCGTCGACAGGGGACTTCCTACGAGCAGTACTTC
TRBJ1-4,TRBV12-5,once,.,CASGYRAAKNEKLFF,TGTGCTAGTGGTTATCGTGCCGCTAAAAATGAAAAACTGTTTTTT
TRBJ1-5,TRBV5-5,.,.,CASSFYPAERQHF,TGTGCCAGCAGCTTCTACCCGGCGGAGCGCCAGCATTTT
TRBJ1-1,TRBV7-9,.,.,CASTELNTEAFF,TGTGCCAGCACTGAGCTGAACACTGAAGCTTTCTTT
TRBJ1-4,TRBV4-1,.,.,CASSQVGGVREKLFF,TGCGCCAGCAGCCAAGTCGGGGGAGTACGGGAAAAACTGTTTTTT
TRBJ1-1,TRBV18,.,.,CASSPQRGKGNTEAFF,TGTGCCAGCTCACCACAAAGGGGGAAGGGGAACACTGAAGCTTTCTTT
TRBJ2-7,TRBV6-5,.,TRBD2,CASRGGLEQYF,TGTGCCAGCCGGGGGGGCTTGGAGCAGTACTTC